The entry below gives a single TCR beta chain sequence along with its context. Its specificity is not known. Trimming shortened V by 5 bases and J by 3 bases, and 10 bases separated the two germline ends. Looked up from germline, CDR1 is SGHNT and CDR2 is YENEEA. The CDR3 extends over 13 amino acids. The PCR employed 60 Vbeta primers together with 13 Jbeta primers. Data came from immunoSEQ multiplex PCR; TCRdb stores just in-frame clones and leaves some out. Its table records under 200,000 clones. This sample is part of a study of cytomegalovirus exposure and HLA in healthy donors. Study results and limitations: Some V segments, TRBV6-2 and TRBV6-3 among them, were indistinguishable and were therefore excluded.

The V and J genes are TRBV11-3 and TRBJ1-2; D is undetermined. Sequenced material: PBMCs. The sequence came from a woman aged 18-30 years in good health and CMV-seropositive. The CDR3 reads CASSPLGDYGYTF. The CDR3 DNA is TGTGCCAGCAGCCCACTCGGGGACTATGGCTACACCTTC.